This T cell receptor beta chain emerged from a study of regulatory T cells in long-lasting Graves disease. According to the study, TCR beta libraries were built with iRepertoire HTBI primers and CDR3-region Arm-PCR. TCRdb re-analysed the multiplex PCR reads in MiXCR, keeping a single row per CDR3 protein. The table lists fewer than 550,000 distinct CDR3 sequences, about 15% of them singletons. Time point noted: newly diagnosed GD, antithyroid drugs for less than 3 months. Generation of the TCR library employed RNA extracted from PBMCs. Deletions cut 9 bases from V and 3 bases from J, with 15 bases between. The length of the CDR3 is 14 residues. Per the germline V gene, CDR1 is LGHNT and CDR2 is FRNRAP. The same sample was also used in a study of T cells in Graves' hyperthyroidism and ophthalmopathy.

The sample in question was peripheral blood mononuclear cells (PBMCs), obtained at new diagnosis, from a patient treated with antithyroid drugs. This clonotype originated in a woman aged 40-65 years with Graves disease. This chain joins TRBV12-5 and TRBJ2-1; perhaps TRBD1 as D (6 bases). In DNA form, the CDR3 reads TGTGCTAGCTCCGCAGGGGTTGTCTACAATGAGCAGTTCTTC. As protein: CASSAGVVYNEQFF.